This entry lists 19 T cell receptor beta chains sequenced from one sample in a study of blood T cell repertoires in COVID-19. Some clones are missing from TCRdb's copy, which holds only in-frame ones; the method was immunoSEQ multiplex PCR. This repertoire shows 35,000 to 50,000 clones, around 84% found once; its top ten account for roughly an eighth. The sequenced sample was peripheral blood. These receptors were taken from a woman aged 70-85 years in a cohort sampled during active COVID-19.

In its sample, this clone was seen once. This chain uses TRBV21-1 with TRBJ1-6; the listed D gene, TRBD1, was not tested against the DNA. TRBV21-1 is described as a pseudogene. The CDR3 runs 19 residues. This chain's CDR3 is CASSKRPGQAPRVGSPLHF. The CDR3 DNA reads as TGTGCCAGCAGCAAAAGGCCGGGACAGGCGCCGCGGGTGGGTTCACCCCTCCACTTT.

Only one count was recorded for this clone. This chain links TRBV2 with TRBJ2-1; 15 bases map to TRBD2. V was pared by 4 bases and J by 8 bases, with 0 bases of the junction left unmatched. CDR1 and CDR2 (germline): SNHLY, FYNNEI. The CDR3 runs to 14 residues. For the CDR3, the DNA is TGTGCCAGCAGTGGGACTAGCGGGAGGGATGAGCAGTTCTTC. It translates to CASSGTSGRDEQFF.

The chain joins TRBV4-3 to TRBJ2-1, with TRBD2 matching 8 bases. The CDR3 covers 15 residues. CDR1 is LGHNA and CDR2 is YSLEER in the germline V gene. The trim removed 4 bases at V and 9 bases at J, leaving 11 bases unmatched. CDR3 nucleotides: TGCGCCAGCAGCCGCTTCCGGGAGGGTGCAAGTGAGCAGTTCTTC. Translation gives CASSRFREGASEQFF.

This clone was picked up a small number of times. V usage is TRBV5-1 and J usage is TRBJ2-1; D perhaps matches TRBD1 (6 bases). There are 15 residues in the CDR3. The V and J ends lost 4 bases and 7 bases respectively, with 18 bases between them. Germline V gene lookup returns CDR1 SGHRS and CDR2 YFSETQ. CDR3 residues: CASSLLGGALNEQFF. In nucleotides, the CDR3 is TGCGCCAGCAGCCTCCTTGGGGGCGCATTGAATGAGCAGTTCTTC.

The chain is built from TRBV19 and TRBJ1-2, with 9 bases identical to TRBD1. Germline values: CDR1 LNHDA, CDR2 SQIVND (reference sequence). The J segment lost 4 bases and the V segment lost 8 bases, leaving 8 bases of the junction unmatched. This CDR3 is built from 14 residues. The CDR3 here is CASHPGQGTYGYTF. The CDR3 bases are TGTGCCAGTCATCCGGGACAGGGAACCTATGGCTACACCTTC.

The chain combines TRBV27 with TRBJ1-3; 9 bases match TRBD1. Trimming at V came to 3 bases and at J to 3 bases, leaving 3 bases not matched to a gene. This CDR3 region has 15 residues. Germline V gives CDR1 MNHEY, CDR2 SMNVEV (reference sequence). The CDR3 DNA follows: TGTGCCAGCAGTTTGACAGGGGGAGGTGGAAACACCATATATTTT. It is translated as CASSLTGGGGNTIYF.

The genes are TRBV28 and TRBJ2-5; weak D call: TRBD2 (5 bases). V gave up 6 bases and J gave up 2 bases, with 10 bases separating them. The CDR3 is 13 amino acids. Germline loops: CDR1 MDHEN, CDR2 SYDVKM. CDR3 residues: CASSTGIQETQYF. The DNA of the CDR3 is TGTGCCAGCAGCACGGGAATTCAAGAGACCCAGTACTTC.

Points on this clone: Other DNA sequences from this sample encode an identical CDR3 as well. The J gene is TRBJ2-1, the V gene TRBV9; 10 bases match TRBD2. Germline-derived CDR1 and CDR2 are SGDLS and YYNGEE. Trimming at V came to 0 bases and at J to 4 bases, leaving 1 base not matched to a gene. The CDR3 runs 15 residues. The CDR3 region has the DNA TGTGCCAGCAGCGTAGGACTAGCGGGTTACAATGAGCAGTTCTTC. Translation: CASSVGLAGYNEQFF.

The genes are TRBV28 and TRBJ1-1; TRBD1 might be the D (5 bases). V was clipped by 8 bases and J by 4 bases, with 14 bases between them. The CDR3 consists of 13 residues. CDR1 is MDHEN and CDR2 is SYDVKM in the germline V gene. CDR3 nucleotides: TGTGCCAGCGGGCGGGGCGCGAGCACTGAAGCTTTCTTT. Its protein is CASGRGASTEAFF. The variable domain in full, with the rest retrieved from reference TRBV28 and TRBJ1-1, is DVKVTQSSRYLVKRTGEKVFLECVQDMDHENMFWYRQDPGLGLRLIYFSYDVKMKEKGDIPEGYSVSREKKERFSLILESASTNQTSMYLCASGRGASTEAFFGQGTRLTVV.

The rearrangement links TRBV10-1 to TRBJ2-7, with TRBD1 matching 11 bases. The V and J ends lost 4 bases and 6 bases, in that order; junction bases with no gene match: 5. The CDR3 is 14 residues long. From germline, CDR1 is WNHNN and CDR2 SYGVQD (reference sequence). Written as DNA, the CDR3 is TGCGCCAGCAGTGCCGGGACAGGGGGACCCGAGCAGTACTTC. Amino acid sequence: CASSAGTGGPEQYF.

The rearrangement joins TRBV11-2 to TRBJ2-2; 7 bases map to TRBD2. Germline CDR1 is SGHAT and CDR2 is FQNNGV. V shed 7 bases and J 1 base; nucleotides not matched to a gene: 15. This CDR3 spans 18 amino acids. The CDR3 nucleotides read TGTGCCAGCATCCTACGGGGGGATGACTGGAGGAACACCGGGGAGCTGTTTTTT. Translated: CASILRGDDWRNTGELFF.

The CDR3 protein is CASSWGGSSYEQYF. The CDR3 DNA sequence: TGTGCCAGCAGTTGGGGAGGAAGCTCCTACGAGCAGTACTTC. The chain combines TRBV28 with TRBJ2-7, with D possibly matching TRBD2 (6 bases). The CDR3 is made up of 14 amino acids. Germline CDR1 MDHEN, CDR2 SYDVKM. The V end was cut by 4 bases, the J end by 0 bases, with 10 bases between.

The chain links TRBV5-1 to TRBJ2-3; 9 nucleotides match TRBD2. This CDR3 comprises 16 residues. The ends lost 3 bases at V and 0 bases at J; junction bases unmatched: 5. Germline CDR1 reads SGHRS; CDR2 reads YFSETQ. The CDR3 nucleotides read TGCGCCAGCAGCTACGGACTAGCGACCAGCACAGATACGCAGTATTTT. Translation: CASSYGLATSTDTQYF.

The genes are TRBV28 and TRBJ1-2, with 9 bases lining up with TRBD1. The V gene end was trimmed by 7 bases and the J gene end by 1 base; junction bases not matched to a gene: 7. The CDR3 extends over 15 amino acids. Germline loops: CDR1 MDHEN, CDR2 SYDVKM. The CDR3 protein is CASNEQGASNYGYTF. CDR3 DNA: TGTGCCAGCAACGAACAGGGGGCAAGTAACTATGGCTACACCTTC.

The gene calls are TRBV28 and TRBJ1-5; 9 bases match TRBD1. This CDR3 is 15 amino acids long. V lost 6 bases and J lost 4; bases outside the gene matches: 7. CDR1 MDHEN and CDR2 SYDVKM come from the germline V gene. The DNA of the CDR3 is TGTGCCAGCAGCAGAGGACAGGGGAAGAATCAGCCCCAGCATTTT. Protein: CASSRGQGKNQPQHF.

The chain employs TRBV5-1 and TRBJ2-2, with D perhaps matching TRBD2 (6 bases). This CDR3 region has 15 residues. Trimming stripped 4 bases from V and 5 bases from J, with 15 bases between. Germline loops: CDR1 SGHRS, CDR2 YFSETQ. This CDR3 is CASSLEGRGTGELFF. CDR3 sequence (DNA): TGCGCCAGCAGCCTAGAGGGGCGGGGTACCGGGGAGCTGTTTTTT.

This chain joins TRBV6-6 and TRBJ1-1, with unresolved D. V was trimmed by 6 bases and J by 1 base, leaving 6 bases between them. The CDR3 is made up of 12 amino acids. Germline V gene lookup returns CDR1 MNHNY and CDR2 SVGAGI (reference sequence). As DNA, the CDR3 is TGTGCCAGCAGCCTCCCGAACACTGAAGCTTTCTTT. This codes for CASSLPNTEAFF.

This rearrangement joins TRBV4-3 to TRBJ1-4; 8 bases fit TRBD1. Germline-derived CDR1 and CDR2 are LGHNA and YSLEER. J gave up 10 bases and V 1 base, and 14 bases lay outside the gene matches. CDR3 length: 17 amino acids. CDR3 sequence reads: CASSQGPDRVGTPKLFF. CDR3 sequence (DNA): TGCGCCAGCAGCCAAGGACCGGACAGGGTAGGGACTCCAAAACTGTTTTTT.

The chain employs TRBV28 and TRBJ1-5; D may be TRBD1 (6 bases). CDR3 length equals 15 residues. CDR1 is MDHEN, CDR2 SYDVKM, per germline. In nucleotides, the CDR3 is TGTGCTTCCGCCCCACTTAGACAGGGCAATCAGCCCCAGCATTTT. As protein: CASAPLRQGNQPQHF.